Listed below are T cell receptor beta chains from one sample, sequenced in a study of response to subunit inactivated influenza vaccine. TCRdb passed the RT-PCR reads through MiXCR, listing each CDR3 protein once. The sample lists about 700,000 distinct CDR3 sequences; about 15% were seen once. This specimen consisted of PBMCs from blood, obtained around 14 days before vaccination. These receptors originate from a man aged 45-65 years who received an inactivated influenza vaccine. Both conserved end residues are part of each CDR3. A D gene is named only where the DNA matches it firmly. Part of the rows lack a size; the others show once, few, many or a class for expanded clones.

d_call	cdr3_length	v_call	j_call	clone_size	cdr3_nt	cdr3_aa
-	15	TRBV29-1	TRBJ2-4	many	TGCAGCGTTGAAGATAGGCGGGGGCCAGTGTACATTCAGTACTTC	CSVEDRRGPVYIQYF
TRBD2	15	TRBV20-1	TRBJ2-1	-	TGCAGTGCTAGAGGGGTAGCGGGGGGGCTAGGTGAGCAGTTCTTC	CSARGVAGGLGEQFF
-	12	TRBV29-1	TRBJ2-3	-	TGCAGCGTTGGGTGGCGCACAGATACGCAGTATTTT	CSVGWRTDTQYF
-	11	TRBV30	TRBJ2-7	-	TGTGCCTGGAGTGTACTTTACGAGCAGTACTTC	CAWSVLYEQYF
TRBD1	18	TRBV6-2/TRBV6-3	TRBJ1-5	-	TGTGCCAGCAGTGACGGGACAGCGTCGTTCAGGAGCAATCAGCCCCAGCATTTT	CASSDGTASFRSNQPQHF
TRBD1	14	TRBV3-1	TRBJ2-7	-	TGTGCCAGCAGCTCCTGGGACAGGGGTGACGAGCAGTACTTC	CASSSWDRGDEQYF
-	15	TRBV11-2	TRBJ2-1	few	TGTGCCAGCAGAGATAGTGCGCTGGATTACAATGAGCAGTTCTTC	CASRDSALDYNEQFF
-	14	TRBV18	TRBJ2-5	many	TGTGCCAGCTCACCGCCAGGAACGCAAGAGACCCAGTACTTC	CASSPPGTQETQYF
-	17	TRBV27	TRBJ2-6	-	TGTGCCAGCAGTGCCGCCCCACAGGTCTCTGGGGCCAACGTCCTGACTTTC	CASSAAPQVSGANVLTF
-	13	TRBV28	TRBJ2-7	-	TGTGCCAGCAGTTGGGGCACCACCTACGAGCAGTACTTC	CASSWGTTYEQYF
TRBD1	14	TRBV12-3/TRBV12-4	TRBJ2-5	few	TGTGCCAGCAGTCCATGGGACAGACAAGAGACCCAGTACTTC	CASSPWDRQETQYF